This TCR beta chain originates from a study of blood T cell repertoires in COVID-19. Turning to the study itself: Some COVID-19 samples were acute and others convalescent; all came from the United States, Italy and Spain. T cells, B-cell-depleted T cells, or PBMCs supplied cDNA or gDNA.

Methods used by the authors: How many nucleated cells were present was estimated from reference gene primer amplification. The data were produced by immunoSEQ multiplex PCR, yet TCRdb's version contains in-frame clones alone and is incomplete. V and J calls and clone size come straight from that table; D and trimming were deduced from the DNA. The sample shows around 250,000 clones, about four fifths of them seen only once. V shed 7 bases and J shed 9 bases, with 22 bases lying between them. The CDR3 is 15 amino acids. Germline V gives CDR1 MNHEY, CDR2 SVGAGI. Material: peripheral blood. The TCR comes from a woman aged 40 to 55 who had recovered from COVID-19. This sequence joins TRBV6-5 and TRBJ2-1, with D possibly matching TRBD2 (7 bases). This chain's CDR3 is CASIHSAGAPGEQFF. The CDR3 DNA is TGTGCCAGCATTCATTCGGCGGGGGCCCCGGGTGAGCAGTTCTTC.